This TCR beta chain derives from a study of blood T cell repertoires in COVID-19. Study overall: From the United States, Italy and Spain came samples of acute and convalescent COVID-19.

Clones were read by immunoSEQ multiplex PCR, and TCRdb kept only the in-frame ones, dropping some. The sample yields over 85,000 clones, 80% to 95% seen once. The germline gives CDR1 SNHLY, CDR2 FYNNEI. The V gene end was trimmed by 1 base and the J gene end by 1 base; junction bases not matched to a gene: 7. This CDR3 is 17 amino acids long. V is TRBV2 and J is TRBJ2-7, with 10 nucleotides matching TRBD2. Input material: peripheral blood. This TCR was recovered from a woman aged 45-59 years with COVID-19, enrolled during active disease. In DNA, the CDR3 is TGTGCCAGCAGTGAAGTTACAGTAGCGGGGGGTTCCTACGAGCAGTACGTC. Its protein is CASSEVTVAGGSYEQYV.